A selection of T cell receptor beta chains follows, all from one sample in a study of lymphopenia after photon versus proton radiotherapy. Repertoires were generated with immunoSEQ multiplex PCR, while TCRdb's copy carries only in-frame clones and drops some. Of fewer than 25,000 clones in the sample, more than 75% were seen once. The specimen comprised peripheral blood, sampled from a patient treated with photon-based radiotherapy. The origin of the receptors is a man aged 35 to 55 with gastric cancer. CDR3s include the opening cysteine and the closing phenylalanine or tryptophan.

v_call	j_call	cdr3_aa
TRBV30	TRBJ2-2	CAWSDNTGELFF
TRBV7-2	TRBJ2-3	CASSGQEADTQYF
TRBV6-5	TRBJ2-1	CASTDSRWISFF
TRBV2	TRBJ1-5	CASSESSAGNQPQHF
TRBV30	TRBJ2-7	CAWRGLAGVHEQYF
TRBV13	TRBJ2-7	CASSLGTSGGAGYEQYF
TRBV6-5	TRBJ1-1	CASSYLPGDAEAFF
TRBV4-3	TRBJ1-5	CASSQETGVQPQHF
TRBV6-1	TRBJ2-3	CASRRGTDTQYF
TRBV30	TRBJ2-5	CAWSVGELETQYF
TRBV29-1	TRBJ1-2	CSVEDGGQGNYGYTF
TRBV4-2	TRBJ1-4	CASSQDRSNEKLFF
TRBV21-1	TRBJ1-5	CASSKARVGGTVRINQPQHF
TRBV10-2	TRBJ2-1	CASSDQGKSEQFF
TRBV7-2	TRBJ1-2	CASSFVGGFDYGYTF
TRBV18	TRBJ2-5	CASSPDRQETQYF
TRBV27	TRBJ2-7	CASSLSGGGPYEQYF
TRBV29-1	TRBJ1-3	CSVELGPGNTIYF
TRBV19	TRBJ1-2	CASSENGYTF
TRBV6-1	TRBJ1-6	CASWRGKDNSPLHF
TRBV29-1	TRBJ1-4	CSVPAGQGKKLFF
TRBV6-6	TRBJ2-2	CASRSRQGDTGELFF
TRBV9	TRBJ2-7	CASSPRGNEQYF
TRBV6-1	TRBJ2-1	CASSALSGLAGAEQFF
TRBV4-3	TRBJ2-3	CASSRAGLGTDTQYF
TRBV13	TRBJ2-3	CASSKDGRNTDTQYF
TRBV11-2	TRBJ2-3	CASSLTRITDTQYF
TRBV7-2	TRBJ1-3	CASSLALDRPSGNTIYF
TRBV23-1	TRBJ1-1	CASSPSCRGISTEAFF
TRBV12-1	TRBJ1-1	CASSFAPDRTCTEAFF
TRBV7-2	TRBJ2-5	CASSLGVRETQYF
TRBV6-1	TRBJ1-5	CASAGPNQPQHF
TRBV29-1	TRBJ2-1	CSVEILAGAYEQFF
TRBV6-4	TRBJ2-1	CASSVLAGVNNEQFF
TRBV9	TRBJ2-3	CASSTSAGRTDTQYF
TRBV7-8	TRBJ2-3	CASSSRTRNDTDTQYF
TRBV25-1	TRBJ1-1	CASSVQGASSEAFF
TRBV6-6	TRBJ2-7	CASSYLTEQYF
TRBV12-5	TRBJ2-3	CASGLVGEGTSTDTQYF
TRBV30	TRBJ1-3	CAWRDSGNTIYF
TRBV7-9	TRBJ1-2	CASSQTTGVYGYTF
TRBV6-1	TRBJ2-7	CASSEASGGPLYEQYF
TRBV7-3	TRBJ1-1	CASSLRQNTEAFF
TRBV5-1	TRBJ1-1	CASSLGLPSTEAFF
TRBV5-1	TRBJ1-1	CASSSAGTANTEAFF